The 4 T cell receptor beta chains below were found in one sample sequenced in a study of T cell responses to AZD1222 COVID-19 vaccine. TCRdb's copy holds only in-frame clones and misses some; the assay was immunoSEQ multiplex PCR. The profile covers about 120,000 clones, with around 93% appearing a single time and about 14% taken by the ten largest. Sequenced material: peripheral blood, taken on day 0 of AZD1222 vaccination. These receptors were taken from an adult in good health.

This clone was observed a single time. The CDR3 spells CASSNGARRVNEQFF. Written as DNA, the CDR3 is TGCGCCAGCAGTAACGGGGCCCGGAGGGTCAATGAGCAGTTCTTC. The rearrangement uses TRBV5-1 and TRBJ2-1; a weak D match, TRBD2 (6 bases). CDR1 SGHRS and CDR2 YFSETQ come from the germline V gene. This CDR3 spans 15 amino acids. Trimming cost V 5 bases and J 6 bases, with 18 bases left between them.

This rearrangement joins TRBV5-1 to TRBJ2-1; D is undetermined. Germline assignment: CDR1 SGHRS and CDR2 YFSETQ. Trimming cost V 3 bases and J 7 bases, with 5 bases left between them. The CDR3 loop spans 11 amino acids. CDR3 in amino acids: CASSYHNEQFF. In nucleotides, the CDR3 is TGCGCCAGCAGCTATCATAATGAGCAGTTCTTC.

The rearrangement links TRBV28 to TRBJ2-7, with TRBD2 matching over 9 bases. This CDR3 comprises 17 residues. Germline V gene data show CDR1 as MDHEN and CDR2 as SYDVKM. The V gene end was trimmed by 3 bases and the J gene end by 1 base; junction bases not matched to a gene: 10. In DNA, the CDR3 is TGTGCCAGCAGTTTTACGGCTTTAGCGGGAGCGTCCTACGAGCAGTACTTC. Its translation is CASSFTALAGASYEQYF.

The chain recombines TRBV12-3 or TRBV12-4 with TRBJ1-1; D not resolved. This CDR3 is 11 amino acids long. Trimming removed 3 bases from V and 6 bases from J, with 5 bases in between. The CDR3 region has the DNA TGTGCCAGCAGTTTCCTGTCTGAAGCTTTCTTT. Its protein product is CASSFLSEAFF.